The table lists the clone carrying this TCR beta chain with a few counts. The target antigen is unknown. This specimen belongs to a study of cytomegalovirus exposure and HLA in healthy donors. Study-level findings and limits: Later work showed greater clonal expansion in HLA-associated TCR beta chains than in equally common others.

The study ran its PCR with 60 Vbeta and 13 Jbeta primers. Sequenced by immunoSEQ multiplex PCR; TCRdb stores in-frame clones only, minus some. The sample holds around 110,000 clones, 79% seen once. With V trimmed by 6 bases and J by 4 bases, 4 bases remained unmatched. The CDR3 covers 14 residues. Germline V gene lookup returns CDR1 MNHEY and CDR2 SVGAGI. This receptor was taken from a man younger than 40 in good health and CMV-seropositive. The chain has TRBV6-5 and TRBJ2-5, with 11 bases identical to TRBD2. Input material: PBMCs. In DNA form, the CDR3 reads TGTGCCAGCAGCTTCGGACTAGCGGGAGAGACCCAGTACTTC. Translating it yields CASSFGLAGETQYF.